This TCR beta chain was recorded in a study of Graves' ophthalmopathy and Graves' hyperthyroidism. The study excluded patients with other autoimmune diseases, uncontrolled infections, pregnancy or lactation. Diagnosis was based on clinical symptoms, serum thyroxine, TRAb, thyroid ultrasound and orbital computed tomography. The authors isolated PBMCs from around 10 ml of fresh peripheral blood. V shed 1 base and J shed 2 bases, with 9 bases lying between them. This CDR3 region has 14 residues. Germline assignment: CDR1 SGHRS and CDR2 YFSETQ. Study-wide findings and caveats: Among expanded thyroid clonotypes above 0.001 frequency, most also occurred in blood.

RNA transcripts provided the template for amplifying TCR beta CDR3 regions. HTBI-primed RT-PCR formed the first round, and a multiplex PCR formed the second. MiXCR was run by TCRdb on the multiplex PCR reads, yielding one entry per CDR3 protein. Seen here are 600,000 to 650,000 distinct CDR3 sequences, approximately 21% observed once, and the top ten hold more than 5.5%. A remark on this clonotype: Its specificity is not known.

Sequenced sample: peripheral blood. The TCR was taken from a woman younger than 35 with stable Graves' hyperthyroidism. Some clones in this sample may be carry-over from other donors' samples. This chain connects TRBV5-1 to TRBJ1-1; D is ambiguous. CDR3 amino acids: CASSLSRANTEAFF. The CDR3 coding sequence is TGCGCCAGCAGCTTGTCAAGGGCAAACACTGAAGCTTTCTTT.